This TCR beta chain was sequenced during a study of blood T cell repertoires in COVID-19. Germline CDR1 and CDR2: LNHDA and SQIVND (reference sequence). Trimming took 2 bases from V and 1 from J, leaving 17 bases between them. The CDR3 spans 17 residues. Only in-frame clones appear in the TCRdb table, and some are missing; sequencing was by immunoSEQ multiplex PCR. The repertoire holds some 120,000 clones, 70% to 90% seen once, with under 3% in the top ten. Sequencing input: peripheral blood. This TCR came from a man aged 25 to 45 with acute or convalescent COVID-19. This sequence joins TRBV19 and TRBJ1-1; the D gene is possibly TRBD1 (5 bases). This chain's CDR3 is CASSIRRAGGTNTEAFF. CDR3 sequence (DNA): TGTGCCAGTAGTATACGACGCGCGGGAGGGACGAACACTGAAGCTTTCTTT. The whole variable domain, remainder taken from reference TRBV19 and TRBJ1-1, is DGGITQSPKYLFRKEGQNVTLSCEQNLNHDAMYWYRQDPGQGLRLIYYSQIVNDFQKGDIAEGYSVSREKKESFPLTVTSAQKNPTAFYLCASSIRRAGGTNTEAFFGQGTRLTVV.